The 26 T cell receptor beta chains reported below all come from one sample, sequenced in a study of CD8+CD57+ T cells in acquired aplastic anemia. TCR beta VDJ and CDR3 profiles were obtained from a genomic DNA template. MiXCR, applied by TCRdb to the reads, yields one record per CDR3 protein. The sample lists some 170,000 distinct CDR3 sequences; roughly 48% were seen once. Patients chosen for sequencing had shown CD8+CD57+ cell expansion by flow cytometry. Sequenced material: sorted CD4+, CD8+, or CD8+CD57+ T cells (not recorded which) from PBMCs. These receptors all come from a human donor with aplastic anemia.

The chain uses TRBV9 and TRBJ1-2; 8 bases match TRBD1. The trim removed 4 bases at V and 6 bases at J, leaving 5 bases unmatched. CDR1 SGDLS and CDR2 YYNGEE come from the germline V gene. This CDR3 comprises 13 residues. CDR3 DNA sequence: TGTGCCAGCAGCAAGACAGGGGATGATGGCTACACCTTC. It encodes CASSKTGDDGYTF.

This clonotype has just a few counts. The V gene is TRBV4-1, the J gene TRBJ2-5; no reliable D call. CDR3 size: 17 residues. V lost 0 bases and J 0 bases, leaving 14 bases between the germline ends. CDR1 MGHRA and CDR2 YSYEKL come from the germline V gene. CDR3 amino acids: CASSQDCVPEYQETQYF. The DNA for the CDR3 is TGCGCCAGCAGCCAAGATTGCGTCCCCGAGTACCAAGAGACCCAGTACTTC.

The DNA for the CDR3 is TGTGCCAGCAGCTTGGAATTTGCGTCCCTTGAGCAGTTCTTC. It specifies CASSLEFASLEQFF. This chain connects TRBV7-6 to TRBJ2-1; no reliable D call. CDR1 SGHVS and CDR2 FNYEAQ come from the germline V gene. The CDR3 contains 14 residues. V lost 3 bases and J 9 bases, leaving 15 bases between the germline ends. Supplemented by reference TRBV7-6 and TRBJ2-1, the full variable domain reads GAGVSQSPRYKVTKRGQDVALRCDPISGHVSLYWYRQALGQGPEFLTYFNYEAQQDKSGLPNDRFSAERPEGSISTLTIQRTEQRDSAMYRCASSLEFASLEQFFGPGTRLTVL.

The V gene is TRBV5-4, the J gene TRBJ1-2; tentative D call: TRBD1 (5 bases). V was pared by 0 bases and J by 6 bases, with 9 bases between. CDR1 SGHNT and CDR2 YYREEE come from the germline V gene (reference sequence). The CDR3 is 13 residues long. The CDR3 DNA follows: TGTGCCAGCAGCTTGGTGGGACCCCATGGCTACACCTTC. It encodes CASSLVGPHGYTF.

This clonotype came up a few times. The CDR3: CSARWETQYF. The CDR3 coding sequence is TGCAGTGCTAGATGGGAGACCCAGTACTTC. V is TRBV20-1 and J is TRBJ2-5; no firm D call. The CDR3 has 10 amino acids. The V gene's germline CDR1 is DFQATT and CDR2 SNEGSKA (reference sequence). V was trimmed by 2 bases and J by 5 bases, leaving 3 bases between them.

The CDR3 here is CASSNTGLSSSYEQYF. DNA for the CDR3: TGTGCCAGCAGTAATACAGGGCTCTCGAGCTCCTACGAGCAGTACTTC. The chain has TRBV2 and TRBJ2-7; tentatively, D is TRBD1 (6 bases). Germline V gives CDR1 SNHLY, CDR2 FYNNEI. The V and J ends lost 5 bases and 0 bases respectively, with 17 bases between them. The CDR3 contains 16 residues.

V usage is TRBV10-1 and J usage is TRBJ1-5; no clear D gene. The CDR3 contains 13 residues. Germline V lookup: CDR1 WNHNN, CDR2 SYGVQD (reference sequence). Trimming shortened V by 5 bases and J by 5 bases, and 10 bases separated the two germline ends. The CDR3 here is CASSPSWDQPQHF. DNA for the CDR3: TGCGCCAGCAGTCCCTCGTGGGATCAGCCCCAGCATTTT.

The table lists this clonotype with a count of one. V and J are TRBV7-2 and TRBJ1-2; no definite D call. The CDR3 extends over 15 amino acids. V was clipped by 1 base and J by 0 bases, with 9 bases between them. Germline CDR1 is SGHTA and CDR2 is FQGNSA. The CDR3 DNA reads TGTGCCAGCAGCTTAGGTTGGGTCCCTAACTATGGCTACACCTTC. It codes for CASSLGWVPNYGYTF.

The chain employs TRBV20-1 and TRBJ2-3, with D maybe TRBD2 (6 bases). CDR3 size: 14 residues. V was pared by 6 bases and J by 5 bases, with 18 bases between. The V gene's germline CDR1 is DFQATT and CDR2 SNEGSKA (reference sequence). CDR3 residues: CSAQVGGTGDTQYF. CDR3 DNA: TGCAGTGCCCAGGTCGGCGGGACTGGAGATACGCAGTATTTT.

This clonotype has a single count. Compared with germline, one end of the junction differs, possibly owing to a read error. V is TRBV4-1 and J is TRBJ1-4, with D perhaps matching TRBD1 (5 bases). The germline CDR1 and CDR2 sequences are MGHRA and YSYEKL. This CDR3 region has 16 residues. This chain's CDR3 is CASSRAGGTLGEKLFF. The CDR3 region has the DNA TGTGCCAGCAGCCGAGCCGGAGGGACTTTAGGTGAAAAACTGTTTTTT.

This chain joins TRBV7-2 and TRBJ1-2, with unresolved D. The CDR3 totals 13 residues. The germline gives CDR1 SGHTA, CDR2 FQGNSA. Deletions cut 1 base from V and 3 bases from J, with 6 bases between. The CDR3 sequence is CASSLVRDYGYTF. The CDR3 DNA reads as TGTGCCAGCAGCTTAGTGAGAGACTATGGCTACACCTTC.

This rearrangement joins TRBV2 to TRBJ2-7, with 7 bases aligning to TRBD1. The CDR3 sequence is 15 residues long. Per germline, CDR1 SNHLY and CDR2 FYNNEI. Trimming cost V 6 bases and J 3 bases; bases outside gene matches: 11. CDR3 in DNA: TGTGCCAGCAGCCTGAGGGGACAGATAAACTACGAGCAGTACTTC. The encoded protein is CASSLRGQINYEQYF.

This chain connects TRBV9 to TRBJ2-5; D gene ambiguous. Trimming stripped 0 bases from V and 7 bases from J, with 19 bases between. The CDR3 runs to 16 residues. CDR1 and CDR2 (germline): SGDLS, YYNGEE. This CDR3 is CASSVATSNGVGTQYF. The CDR3, as DNA: TGTGCCAGCAGCGTAGCTACCTCAAATGGGGTGGGGACCCAGTACTTC.

This clonotype was picked up many times. This chain uses TRBV4-2 with TRBJ1-3; no clear D. Germline lookup yields CDR1 LGHNA and CDR2 YNFKEQ. V was clipped by 0 bases and J by 9 bases, with 6 bases between them. The CDR3 has 12 amino acids. For the CDR3, the DNA is TGTGCCAGCAGCCAAGATCGGGGCACCATATATTTT. Protein: CASSQDRGTIYF.

V usage is TRBV4-1 and J usage is TRBJ1-6; 7 bases match TRBD1. The CDR3 consists of 15 residues. CDR1 is MGHRA, CDR2 YSYEKL, per germline. Trimming at V came to 7 bases and at J to 7 bases, leaving 10 bases not matched to a gene. The CDR3 here is CASNRDRARNSPLHF. The CDR3, as DNA: TGCGCCAGCAACCGAGACAGGGCGAGGAATTCACCCCTCCACTTT.

This clonotype has just a few counts. This sequence may be a read error, since a much larger clone differs from it by one base. The chain combines TRBV12-3 or TRBV12-4 with TRBJ2-3; tentative D call: TRBD1 (5 bases). CDR3 length: 12 amino acids. The germline V and J ends were trimmed by 8 bases and 2 bases, with 8 bases remaining between them. CDR3 amino acids: CASSGNTDTQYF. CDR3 DNA sequence: TGTGCCAGCTCAGGGAACACAGATACGCAGTATTTT.

This clonotype was detected a few times. J is TRBJ2-2 and V is TRBV11-3; TRBD2 might be the D (5 bases). The CDR3 has 15 residues. Trimming took off 0 bases at V and 8 bases at J, with 13 bases between the two ends. Per germline, CDR1 SGHNT and CDR2 YENEEA. CDR3 sequence (DNA): TGTGCCAGCAGCTTAGAGCCAACTAGAACGGGGGAGCTGTTTTTT. Amino acids: CASSLEPTRTGELFF. Full variable domain (rest looked up from reference TRBV11-3 and TRBJ2-2): EAGVVQSPRYKIIEKKQPVAFWCNPISGHNTLYWYLQNLGQGPELLIRYENEEAVDDSQLPKDRFSAERLKGVDSTLKIQPAELGDSAVYLCASSLEPTRTGELFFGEGSRLTVL.

The V gene is TRBV2, the J gene TRBJ2-1; 9 bases map to TRBD1. V was clipped by 3 bases and J by 6 bases; unmatched bases: 3. Germline V gene data show CDR1 as SNHLY and CDR2 as FYNNEI. The length of the CDR3 is 14 residues. CDR3 DNA: TGTGCCAGCAGTGACGACAGGGGGACCAATGAGCAGTTCTTC. Protein product: CASSDDRGTNEQFF. The entire variable domain, with the rest obtained from reference TRBV2 and TRBJ2-1, is as follows: EPEVTQTPSHQVTQMGQEVILRCVPISNHLYFYWYRQILGQKVEFLVSFYNNEISEKSEIFDDQFSVERPDGSNFTLKIRSTKLEDSAMYFCASSDDRGTNEQFFGPGTRLTVL.

Notes on this clonotype: Germline is not matched at one junction end, which may reflect a read error. The V and J genes are TRBV10-2 and TRBJ1-5; D gene unclear. Per the germline V gene, CDR1 is WSHSY and CDR2 is SAAADI. The CDR3 is made up of 14 amino acids. The CDR3 here is CAISEQNSNQPQRF. CDR3 bases: TGCGCCATCAGTGAACAAAATAGCAATCAGCCCCAGCGTTTT.

This chain links TRBV7-3 with TRBJ2-5, with unresolved D. The CDR3 is made up of 15 amino acids. Germline CDR1 is SGHTA and CDR2 is FQGTGA. V was cut by 5 bases and J by 4 bases, with 17 bases left in between. The CDR3 sequence is CASSPDKGPGETQYF. CDR3 coding DNA: TGTGCCAGCAGCCCAGACAAGGGCCCGGGAGAGACCCAGTACTTC. The full variable domain, completed using reference TRBV7-3 and TRBJ2-5, is GAGVSQTPSNKVTEKGKYVELRCDPISGHTALYWYRQSLGQGPEFLIYFQGTGAADDSGLPNDRFFAVRPEGSVSTLKIQRTERGDSAVYLCASSPDKGPGETQYFGPGTRLLVL.

Comment on this clonotype: Germline and junction disagree at one end, which may indicate a read error. The chain carries TRBV20-1 and TRBJ1-6; possibly TRBD1 for D (5 bases). Germline values: CDR1 DFQATT, CDR2 SNEGSKA (reference sequence). The CDR3 is 16 amino acids. DNA of the CDR3: TGCAGTGCAAGAGGGACGTCAAGCTCCTATAATTCACCCCTCCACTTT. It translates to CSARGTSSSYNSPLHF.

This clonotype was recorded at least ten times. The J gene is TRBJ1-1, the V gene TRBV4-1, with 7 nucleotides matching TRBD1. J gave up 5 bases and V 2 bases, and 8 bases lay outside the gene matches. The CDR3 covers 15 residues. The germline gives CDR1 MGHRA, CDR2 YSYEKL. The CDR3 region has the DNA TGCGCCAGCAGCCAATTAGACCAGGGGGAAACTGAAGCTTTCTTT. Amino acid sequence: CASSQLDQGETEAFF.

The chain combines TRBV6-1 with TRBJ2-1, with 11 bases identical to TRBD2. From germline, CDR1 is MNHNS and CDR2 SASEGT. This CDR3 comprises 14 residues. V gave up 4 bases and J gave up 10 bases; unmatched junction bases: 6. The CDR3 protein is CASSALAGGGEQFF. The CDR3 region has the DNA TGTGCCAGCAGTGCCCTAGCGGGGGGCGGGGAGCAGTTCTTC.

This clonotype was counted ten times or more. The chain is built from TRBV20-1 and TRBJ2-1, with D possibly being TRBD1 (5 bases). This CDR3 has 18 amino acids. Trimming took off 6 bases at V and 7 bases at J, with 31 bases between the two ends. The germline gives CDR1 DFQATT, CDR2 SNEGSKA (reference sequence). The CDR3: CSAGHSARYESQGNEQFF. CDR3 bases: TGCAGTGCAGGACATTCTGCTAGATATGAGTCCCAGGGTAATGAGCAGTTCTTC.

J is TRBJ2-1 and V is TRBV2; D remains ambiguous. The germline V gene has CDR1 SNHLY and CDR2 FYNNEI. The V end lost 8 bases, the J end lost 8 bases, and 7 bases lay between the germline ends. The CDR3 is 10 amino acids. DNA for the CDR3: TGTGCCAGCGGCGTTGATGAGCAGTTCTTC. It codes for CASGVDEQFF.

This clonotype showed up many times. This sequence joins TRBV10-3 and TRBJ2-3; D unclear. Germline lookup yields CDR1 ENHRY and CDR2 SYGVKD. CDR3 length: 15 amino acids. Trimming removed 6 bases at V and 2 bases at J, with 15 bases between. The CDR3, as DNA: TGTGCCATCAGATTAGGGATAACCAACACAGATACGCAGTATTTT. Translation: CAIRLGITNTDTQYF.